The rows below give T cell receptor beta chains drawn from one sample of a study of Ad26.COV2.S vaccination and SARS-CoV-2 variants. Profiling relied on immunoSEQ multiplex PCR, and the TCRdb table lists in-frame clones only, not all of them. The table includes 300,000 to 450,000 clones, approximately 85% detected once. The sample in question was peripheral blood, obtained in a trial of Ad26.COV2.S vaccine versus placebo. The source of these receptors is a person between 18 and 59 years old who received the Ad26.COV2.S COVID-19 vaccine or a placebo. Each CDR3 is given with its conserved first and last residue. A D gene is named only where the DNA matches it firmly. Clone size appears in some rows only: once, few, many, or a class for an expanded clone.

13,TRBJ2-2,TRBV9,.,.,CASSVQGGGELFF,TGTGCCAGCAGCGTGCAGGGAGGCGGGGAGCTGTTTTTT
17,TRBJ1-5,TRBV6-1,TRBD1,few,CASSVVPRDSGSGPQHF,TGTGCCAGCAGTGTCGTTCCCCGGGACAGTGGATCGGGGCCCCAGCATTTT
16,TRBJ2-5,TRBV15,.,.,CATSRDEGEREETQYF,TGTGCCACCAGCAGAGATGAGGGGGAAAGGGAAGAGACCCAGTACTTC
15,TRBJ1-1,TRBV30,TRBD1,.,CAWSWTGRWNTEAFF,TGTGCCTGGAGTTGGACAGGGCGATGGAACACTGAAGCTTTCTTT
14,TRBJ2-7,TRBV2,.,.,CASRRSGLTYEQYF,TGTGCCAGCAGGCGGTCAGGATTAACCTACGAGCAGTACTTC
14,TRBJ2-3,TRBV7-2,.,.,CASSSWRLTDTQYF,TGTGCCAGCAGCTCTTGGCGGCTGACAGATACGCAGTATTTT
19,TRBJ1-5,TRBV7-6,.,.,CASSPRVTGRGTALQPQHF,TGTGCCAGCAGCCCGCGGGTTACAGGTAGGGGTACGGCTTTGCAGCCCCAGCATTTT
13,TRBJ2-3,TRBV9,.,.,CASSATVTDTQYF,TGTGCCAGCAGCGCAACGGTCACAGATACGCAGTATTTT
16,TRBJ2-5,TRBV11-3,TRBD2,.,CASSPGLADRQETQYF,TGTGCCAGCAGCCCGGGACTAGCGGACAGGCAAGAGACCCAGTACTTC
14,TRBJ2-7,TRBV7-2,TRBD1,many,CASSIDRGLVEQYF,TGTGCCAGCAGCATCGACAGGGGGCTCGTAGAGCAGTACTTC
15,TRBJ1-2,TRBV7-2,TRBD1,.,CASSPGGIGVYGYTF,TGTGCCAGCAGCCCAGGGGGAATAGGGGTCTATGGCTACACCTTC
17,TRBJ1-2,TRBV28,.,.,CASRARPGTNFAYGYTF,TGTGCCAGCAGAGCCCGGCCAGGGACAAATTTCGCTTATGGCTACACCTTC
15,TRBJ1-1,TRBV27,TRBD1,few,CASSRQGQMNTEAFF,TGTGCCAGCAGCCGACAGGGCCAAATGAACACTGAAGCTTTCTTT
15,TRBJ2-1,TRBV27,TRBD2,.,CASSLSAGGPGEQFF,TGTGCCAGCAGTTTAAGCGCGGGGGGGCCGGGTGAGCAGTTCTTC
19,TRBJ2-5,TRBV5-4,TRBD2,.,CASSLRLLAGGGRRETQYF,TGTGCCAGCAGCTTGAGGTTACTAGCGGGAGGAGGAAGGAGAGAGACCCAGTACTTC
15,TRBJ2-7,TRBV7-2,.,.,CASSLLSESSYEQYF,TGTGCCAGCAGCCTACTTAGCGAGAGCTCCTACGAGCAGTACTTC
14,TRBJ2-7,TRBV20-1,TRBD2,.,CSASGLAGGREQYF,TGCAGTGCTAGTGGTCTAGCGGGGGGGCGGGAGCAGTACTTC
13,TRBJ1-1,TRBV19,.,.,CASSIVRDTEAFF,TGTGCCAGTAGTATAGTCAGGGATACTGAAGCTTTCTTT
15,TRBJ2-1,TRBV6-5,.,.,CASSYDSSPENEQFF,TGTGCCAGCAGTTACGACTCCTCCCCCGAGAATGAGCAGTTCTTC
15,TRBJ2-5,TRBV29-1,TRBD1,.,CSVSTPGQGQETQYF,TGCAGCGTTTCCACGCCGGGACAGGGACAAGAGACCCAGTACTTC
16,TRBJ1-1,TRBV3-1/TRBV3-2,.,once,CASSQVSMAGNTEAFF,TGTGCCAGCAGCCAAGTTTCGATGGCAGGGAACACTGAAGCTTTCTTT
13,TRBJ1-2,TRBV5-4,.,.,CASARAGAYGYTF,TGTGCCAGCGCGCGGGCGGGGGCTTATGGCTACACCTTC
14,TRBJ1-2,TRBV5-1,.,.,CASSYTGTTSGYTF,TGCGCCAGCAGCTACACCGGGACTACTAGTGGCTACACCTTC
15,TRBJ2-5,TRBV19,.,.,CASSPRGRGQETQYF,TGTGCCAGTAGTCCCCGGGGCAGAGGACAAGAGACCCAGTACTTC
12,TRBJ2-2,TRBV29-1,.,.,CSVYRDVGELFF,TGCAGCGTCTACAGGGATGTGGGGGAGCTGTTTTTT
14,TRBJ2-1,TRBV5-4,TRBD2,.,CASGAGGLQKEQFF,TGTGCCAGCGGGGCGGGGGGGCTTCAAAAAGAGCAGTTCTTC
12,TRBJ2-3,TRBV7-9,.,once,CASRIEPKAQYF,TGTGCCAGCAGGATAGAGCCTAAAGCGCAGTATTTT
14,TRBJ1-1,TRBV7-2,.,.,CASSLNAGNTEAFF,TGTGCCAGCAGCCTAAACGCAGGGAACACTGAAGCTTTCTTT
16,TRBJ2-5,TRBV27,TRBD2,.,CASSPGTSGRKETQYF,TGTGCCAGCAGTCCCGGGACTAGCGGGAGAAAAGAGACCCAGTACTTC
13,TRBJ1-6,TRBV6-5,.,.,CASSYQGNSPLHF,TGTGCCAGCAGTTACCAGGGGAATTCACCCCTCCACTTT
14,TRBJ2-2,TRBV18,.,.,CASSRGQITGELFF,TGTGCCAGCTCACGAGGACAGATCACCGGGGAGCTGTTTTTT
14,TRBJ1-4,TRBV18,.,.,CATNTGPTNEKLFF,TGTGCCACAAATACAGGGCCAACTAATGAAAAACTGTTTTTT
16,TRBJ2-5,TRBV7-9,TRBD2,.,CASSPKTAGERETQYF,TGTGCCAGCAGCCCCAAAACGGCGGGGGAGAGGGAGACCCAGTACTTC
15,TRBJ2-7,TRBV28,.,.,CASSYGLTISYEQYF,TGTGCCAGCAGTTATGGCTTAACAATCTCCTACGAGCAGTACTTC
17,TRBJ2-6,TRBV30,.,medium-sized,CAWSVLGSNSGANVLTF,TGTGCCTGGAGTGTTCTGGGTTCCAACTCTGGGGCCAACGTCCTGACTTTC
15,TRBJ2-2,TRBV24-1,TRBD1,.,CATSDPYRGTGELFF,TGTGCCACCAGTGATCCTTACAGGGGGACCGGGGAGCTGTTTTTT
16,TRBJ2-7,TRBV4-3,.,.,CASSQDPGPTTYEQYF,TGCGCCAGCAGCCAAGATCCGGGACCAACTACCTACGAGCAGTACTTC
15,TRBJ1-1,TRBV6-5,.,.,CASSPKPPRGTEAFF,TGTGCCAGCAGTCCTAAACCCCCGCGGGGCACTGAAGCTTTCTTT
15,TRBJ2-2,TRBV7-2,.,.,CASSSRDWLTGELFF,TGTGCCAGCAGCTCACGGGACTGGCTCACCGGGGAGCTGTTTTTT
11,TRBJ2-7,TRBV7-2,.,.,CASSLVGEQYF,TGTGCCAGCAGCTTGGTGGGCGAGCAGTACTTC
18,TRBJ2-2,TRBV10-2,TRBD2,.,CASSEGWTGGSNTGELFF,TGCGCCAGCAGTGAGGGATGGACGGGAGGATCGAACACCGGGGAGCTGTTTTTT
15,TRBJ2-1,TRBV7-2,.,.,CASFLTVSRGNEQFF,TGTGCCAGCTTTCTTACGGTGTCCAGGGGTAATGAGCAGTTCTTC
14,TRBJ1-5,TRBV24-1,TRBD1,.,CATSDWGQNQPQHF,TGTGCCACCAGTGATTGGGGACAGAATCAGCCCCAGCATTTT
17,TRBJ2-5,TRBV7-2,TRBD2,.,CASSSGTSGGLWETQYF,TGTGCCAGCAGCTCGGGGACTAGCGGGGGACTATGGGAGACCCAGTACTTC
14,TRBJ2-3,TRBV4-3,.,.,CASSQGTPPDTQYF,TGCGCCAGCAGCCAGGGGACCCCCCCAGATACGCAGTATTTT
15,TRBJ2-3,TRBV15,TRBD2,.,CATTPGLAATDTQYF,TGTGCCACCACCCCGGGACTAGCGGCCACAGATACGCAGTATTTT
18,TRBJ1-6,TRBV28,.,.,CASSYKNFRGPLNSPLHF,TGTGCCAGCAGTTATAAAAACTTCAGGGGTCCCCTTAATTCACCCCTCCACTTT
18,TRBJ1-2,TRBV30,TRBD1,.,CAWSSPLRDRVSIFGYTF,TGTGCCTGGAGTTCCCCCCTCCGGGACAGGGTTTCGATATTTGGCTACACCTTC
19,TRBJ2-5,TRBV4-1,TRBD1,.,CASSQGGTGGGKGQETQYF,TGCGCCAGCAGCCAAGGTGGGACAGGGGGCGGTAAGGGCCAAGAGACCCAGTACTTC
15,TRBJ2-2,TRBV2,.,once,CASSVVGVNTGELFF,TGTGCCAGCAGTGTTGTGGGAGTAAACACCGGGGAGCTGTTTTTT
15,TRBJ1-5,TRBV4-1,.,.,CASSQDWPREQPQHF,TGCGCCAGCAGCCAAGATTGGCCCAGGGAACAGCCCCAGCATTTT
15,TRBJ2-5,TRBV5-1,.,few,CASSFGGWGGETQYF,TGCGCCAGCAGCTTCGGAGGATGGGGTGGAGAGACCCAGTACTTC
13,TRBJ1-2,TRBV19,.,once,CASSIVGDGGYTF,TGTGCCAGTAGTATAGTCGGGGATGGCGGCTACACCTTC
16,TRBJ2-2,TRBV19,.,.,CASKDSTTHFTGELFF,TGTGCCAGTAAGGATAGTACCACACATTTCACCGGGGAGCTGTTTTTT
11,TRBJ2-2,TRBV6-5,.,.,CASFGNGELFF,TGTGCCAGCTTCGGAAACGGGGAGCTGTTTTTT
14,TRBJ1-1,TRBV5-1,TRBD1,.,CASSVDRGHPEAFF,TGCGCCAGCAGCGTGGACAGGGGGCACCCTGAAGCTTTCTTT
14,TRBJ2-7,TRBV7-9,TRBD2,.,CASSLAGAVNEQYF,TGTGCCAGCAGCTTGGCGGGAGCAGTCAACGAGCAGTACTTC